This T cell receptor beta chain was observed in a study of blood T cell repertoires in COVID-19. Looking at the study overall: PBMCs, B-cell-depleted T cells, or T cells provided the cDNA or gDNA that made up the material.

Using immunoSEQ multiplex PCR, the repertoire was profiled, and TCRdb retains in-frame clones only, with some absent. This sample has 330,000 or so clones, with around nine tenths found just once. Cohort allocation depended upon clinical history that participants reported. Recovered Cohort 3 donors showed two negative PCRs, clearance, or symptom resolution. Germline-derived CDR1 and CDR2 are MDHEN and SYDVKM. The CDR3 loop spans 14 amino acids. The V segment lost 1 base and the J segment 5 bases; nucleotides outside the gene matches: 2. The source material was PBMCs or T cells enriched from blood (not recorded which). The V and J genes are TRBV28 and TRBJ2-7; TRBD2 matches at 10 bases. The sequence derives from a man younger than 45 who had recovered from COVID-19. CDR3 sequence: CASSLSSGGDEQYF. The CDR3 coding sequence is TGTGCCAGCAGTTTATCCAGCGGGGGGGACGAGCAGTACTTC.